A selection of T cell receptor beta chains follows, all from one sample in a study of PD-1 blockade in classical Hodgkin lymphoma. Method: immunoSEQ multiplex PCR; TCRdb's copy keeps in-frame clones and lacks some. The data show 34,000 or so clones, with approximately 90% seen just once and around 0.3% held by the top ten. Sequenced here: CD4+ T cells from blood, sampled before the fourth cycle of nivolumab. These receptors were obtained from a human donor with classical Hodgkin lymphoma. Each CDR3 is given with its conserved first and last residue. The D gene is left open where the match is weak. Clone size, where shown, is once, few, many, or a class for clones that have expanded.

d_gene: .
j_gene: TRBJ1-1
v_gene: TRBV2
abundance: .
CDR3aa: CASRRTVNTEAFF
CDR3nt: TGTGCCAGCAGGCGGACAGTGAACACTGAAGCTTTCTTT

d_gene: .
j_gene: TRBJ2-5
v_gene: TRBV28
abundance: .
CDR3aa: CASSLRQETQYF
CDR3nt: TGTGCCAGCAGTTTAAGGCAAGAGACCCAGTACTTC

d_gene: TRBD2
j_gene: TRBJ2-1
v_gene: TRBV5-4
abundance: once
CDR3aa: CASSYLSGTYNEQFF
CDR3nt: TGTGCCAGCAGTTATCTTAGCGGGACCTACAATGAGCAGTTCTTC

d_gene: TRBD1
j_gene: TRBJ2-7
v_gene: TRBV2
abundance: .
CDR3aa: CATRQGSYEQYF
CDR3nt: TGTGCCACCAGACAGGGGTCCTACGAGCAGTACTTC

d_gene: .
j_gene: TRBJ2-1
v_gene: TRBV19
abundance: few
CDR3aa: CASSPRGLSDTEQFF
CDR3nt: TGTGCCAGTAGTCCGCGGGGGCTTAGCGACACTGAGCAGTTCTTC

d_gene: TRBD2
j_gene: TRBJ2-1
v_gene: TRBV6-4
abundance: .
CDR3aa: CASSRTSGTISYNEQFF
CDR3nt: TGTGCCAGCAGTAGGACTAGCGGGACAATTTCCTACAATGAGCAGTTCTTC

d_gene: .
j_gene: TRBJ1-2
v_gene: TRBV7-9
abundance: .
CDR3aa: CASSLNQAFYGYTF
CDR3nt: TGTGCCAGCAGCTTAAACCAGGCGTTCTATGGCTACACCTTC

d_gene: TRBD2
j_gene: TRBJ2-3
v_gene: TRBV2
abundance: .
CDR3aa: CASRGLAGGPDTQYF
CDR3nt: TGTGCCAGCAGGGGACTAGCGGGAGGGCCAGATACGCAGTATTTT

d_gene: .
j_gene: TRBJ2-4
v_gene: TRBV9
abundance: .
CDR3aa: CASNRGEENIQYF
CDR3nt: TGTGCCAGCAATAGAGGAGAGGAAAACATTCAGTACTTC

d_gene: TRBD1
j_gene: TRBJ1-5
v_gene: TRBV5-6
abundance: .
CDR3aa: CASSQQGWNQPQHF
CDR3nt: TGTGCCAGCAGCCAACAGGGGTGGAATCAGCCCCAGCATTTT

d_gene: .
j_gene: TRBJ2-1
v_gene: TRBV11-2
abundance: .
CDR3aa: CASSSRGSAGSYNEQFF
CDR3nt: TGTGCCAGCAGCTCCCGGGGTAGCGCAGGATCCTACAATGAGCAGTTCTTC

d_gene: .
j_gene: TRBJ2-6
v_gene: TRBV28
abundance: .
CDR3aa: CASSLYPVRAGANVLTF
CDR3nt: TGTGCCAGCAGTCTATACCCTGTTAGAGCTGGGGCCAACGTCCTGACTTTC

d_gene: .
j_gene: TRBJ2-5
v_gene: TRBV28
abundance: .
CDR3aa: CASRFQDRETQYF
CDR3nt: TGTGCCAGCAGGTTTCAGGACCGGGAGACCCAGTACTTC

d_gene: TRBD1
j_gene: TRBJ1-2
v_gene: TRBV11-2
abundance: once
CDR3aa: CASSPDRANYGYTF
CDR3nt: TGTGCCAGCAGCCCCGACAGGGCAAACTATGGCTACACCTTC

d_gene: TRBD1
j_gene: TRBJ1-1
v_gene: TRBV10-2
abundance: once
CDR3aa: CASHTPPGTGLRDTEAFF
CDR3nt: TGCGCCAGCCACACTCCCCCCGGGACAGGGCTACGAGACACTGAAGCTTTCTTT

d_gene: TRBD1
j_gene: TRBJ2-1
v_gene: TRBV2
abundance: once
CDR3aa: CASTQGTGLEQFF
CDR3nt: TGTGCCAGCACCCAAGGGACAGGGCTCGAGCAGTTCTTC

d_gene: .
j_gene: TRBJ1-2
v_gene: TRBV6-5
abundance: .
CDR3aa: CASSTGSQRGYTF
CDR3nt: TGTGCCAGCAGTACAGGATCCCAACGTGGCTACACCTTC

d_gene: TRBD1
j_gene: TRBJ1-2
v_gene: TRBV6-6
abundance: .
CDR3aa: CASSRDRYGYTF
CDR3nt: TGTGCCAGCAGTCGGGACAGATATGGCTACACCTTC

d_gene: TRBD2
j_gene: TRBJ2-7
v_gene: TRBV28
abundance: once
CDR3aa: CASSSNSRLAGSYEQYF
CDR3nt: TGTGCCAGCAGTTCCAATTCTCGACTAGCGGGGTCCTACGAGCAGTACTTC

d_gene: .
j_gene: TRBJ1-4
v_gene: TRBV6-6
abundance: .
CDR3aa: CASSYSIGGVEKLFF
CDR3nt: TGTGCCAGCAGTTACTCGATTGGGGGCGTTGAAAAACTGTTTTTT

d_gene: TRBD1
j_gene: TRBJ2-2
v_gene: TRBV5-6
abundance: .
CDR3aa: CASSSGTGYSGELFF
CDR3nt: TGTGCCAGCAGTTCCGGGACAGGGTATTCCGGGGAGCTGTTTTTT

d_gene: .
j_gene: TRBJ1-3
v_gene: TRBV25-1
abundance: .
CDR3aa: CASSFGGANTIYF
CDR3nt: TGTGCCAGCAGTTTCGGGGGGGCGAACACCATATATTTT

d_gene: .
j_gene: TRBJ1-2
v_gene: TRBV18
abundance: .
CDR3aa: CASSPPAAGGRGYTF
CDR3nt: TGTGCCAGCTCACCACCGGCCGCCGGGGGTCGTGGCTACACCTTC